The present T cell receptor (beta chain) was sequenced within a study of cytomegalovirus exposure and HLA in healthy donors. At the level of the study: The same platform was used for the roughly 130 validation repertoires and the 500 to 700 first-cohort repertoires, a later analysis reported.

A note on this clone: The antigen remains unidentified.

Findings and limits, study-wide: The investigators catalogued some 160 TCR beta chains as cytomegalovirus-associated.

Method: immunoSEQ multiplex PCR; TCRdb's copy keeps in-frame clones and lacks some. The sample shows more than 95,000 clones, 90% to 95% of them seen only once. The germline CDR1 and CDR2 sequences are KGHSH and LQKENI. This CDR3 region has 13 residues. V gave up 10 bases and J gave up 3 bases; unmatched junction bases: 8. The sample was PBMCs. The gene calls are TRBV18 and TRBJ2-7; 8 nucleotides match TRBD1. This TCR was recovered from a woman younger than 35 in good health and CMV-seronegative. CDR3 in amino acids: CATATDRVYEQYF. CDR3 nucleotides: TGTGCCACCGCGACGGACAGGGTCTACGAGCAGTACTTC.